The rows below give T cell receptor beta chains drawn from one sample of a study of cytomegalovirus exposure and HLA in healthy donors. The assay was immunoSEQ multiplex PCR, and TCRdb's table has in-frame clones only and misses some. The table lists approximately 150,000 clones, roughly 70% of them singletons. Sequencing was performed on PBMCs. The origin of the receptors is a male donor in good health and CMV-seronegative. CDR3s include the opening cysteine and the closing phenylalanine or tryptophan. Fields, in order: CDR3 protein, CDR3 DNA, V gene, D gene, J gene, clone size. D genes are given only for firm matches. A row's size may be missing; if present it is once, few, many or a size class.

CASSPVRLNTEAFF,TGTGCCAGCAGCCCGGTCCGGTTGAACACTGAAGCTTTCTTT,TRBV7-9,NA,TRBJ1-1,NA
CASMLREVAEAFF,TGTGCCAGCATGCTCAGGGAGGTGGCTGAAGCTTTCTTT,TRBV7-9,NA,TRBJ1-1,few
CATRGAYGYTF,TGTGCCACGCGGGGCGCCTATGGCTACACCTTC,TRBV28,NA,TRBJ1-2,NA
CASSYEGQKNYGYTF,TGTGCCAGCAGTTACGAGGGACAGAAAAACTATGGCTACACCTTC,TRBV6-6,TRBD1,TRBJ1-2,NA
CASSSGTGVPYSNQPQHF,TGTGCCAGCAGCTCCGGGACAGGGGTTCCCTATAGCAATCAGCCCCAGCATTTT,TRBV5-4,TRBD1,TRBJ1-5,NA
CASSQDAGGNYEQYF,TGCGCCAGCAGCCAAGACGCGGGGGGAAACTACGAGCAGTACTTC,TRBV4-3,TRBD2,TRBJ2-7,NA
CASQMSGGNTEAFF,TGTGCCAGCCAGATGTCGGGGGGGAACACTGAAGCTTTCTTT,TRBV6-5,NA,TRBJ1-1,NA
CSARRGGETQYF,TGCAGCGCCCGGAGGGGGGGGGAGACCCAGTACTTC,TRBV29-1,NA,TRBJ2-5,NA
CASSLSGQGNTGELFF,TGCGCCAGCAGCTTAAGCGGACAGGGAAACACCGGGGAGCTGTTTTTT,TRBV5-1,TRBD1,TRBJ2-2,NA
CASSQARGQGYYEQYF,TGTGCCAGCAGCCAAGCAAGAGGACAGGGTTATTACGAGCAGTACTTC,TRBV14,TRBD1,TRBJ2-7,NA
CASSLAGTFSYEQYF,TGCGCCAGCAGCCTTGCCGGGACTTTTTCCTACGAGCAGTACTTC,TRBV4-1,NA,TRBJ2-7,NA
CASSLADTEAFF,TGTGCCAGCAGCTTGGCCGACACTGAAGCTTTCTTT,TRBV5-4,NA,TRBJ1-1,NA
CASSPSSVYNEQFF,TGTGCCAGCTCACCATCCTCCGTCTACAATGAGCAGTTCTTC,TRBV18,NA,TRBJ2-1,NA
CASSPRGDSSGNTIYF,TGTGCCAGCAGCCCCCGAGGGGACAGCTCTGGAAACACCATATATTTT,TRBV9,TRBD1,TRBJ1-3,NA
CASAGGGYNEQFF,TGTGCTAGTGCCGGGGGGGGGTACAATGAGCAGTTCTTC,TRBV12-5,TRBD2,TRBJ2-1,NA
CATSNRRAVIGTEAFF,TGTGCCACCAGCAATCGACGAGCGGTTATTGGCACTGAAGCTTTCTTT,TRBV15,NA,TRBJ1-1,few
CASRGRHLAKNIQYF,TGTGCCAGCAGGGGGAGACATTTAGCCAAAAACATTCAGTACTTC,TRBV6-4,NA,TRBJ2-4,NA
CASLTGEGSPLHF,TGTGCCAGCTTGACAGGGGAGGGTTCACCCCTCCACTTT,TRBV7-9,TRBD1,TRBJ1-6,NA
CASSPITGILAHEQYF,TGTGCCAGCAGCCCGATTACCGGGATATTAGCACACGAGCAGTACTTC,TRBV11-2,NA,TRBJ2-7,NA
CASRKPGQPQHF,TGTGCCAGCAGAAAGCCAGGACAGCCCCAGCATTTT,TRBV28,NA,TRBJ1-5,NA
CATKRGPTSGGRDYEQFF,TGTGCCACCAAGCGGGGGCCGACTAGCGGGGGTCGGGACTATGAGCAGTTCTTC,TRBV15,TRBD2,TRBJ2-1,NA
CASSYRDSFPTLHF,TGTGCCAGCAGTTATAGGGACAGCTTCCCAACCCTCCACTTT,TRBV6-5,TRBD1,TRBJ1-6,NA
CATSRDDRSNSPLHF,TGTGCCACCAGCAGAGATGACAGATCCAATTCACCCCTCCACTTT,TRBV15,NA,TRBJ1-6,NA
CASKEAVTTDYGYTF,TGCGCCAGCAAAGAGGCCGTAACGACCGACTATGGCTACACCTTC,TRBV5-1,NA,TRBJ1-2,NA
CAISDPGGSGELFF,TGTGCCATCAGTGACCCGGGGGGATCCGGGGAGCTGTTTTTT,TRBV10-3,TRBD2,TRBJ2-2,once
CASSISDRENYGYTF,TGTGCCAGTAGTATTAGCGACAGGGAAAACTATGGCTACACCTTC,TRBV19,TRBD1,TRBJ1-2,NA
CASSSPGPTGWRLDEQFF,TGTGCCAGCAGCTCCCCCGGACCGACAGGATGGAGGTTGGATGAGCAGTTCTTC,TRBV7-3,NA,TRBJ2-1,few
CASSTWTSGGSRGTQYF,TGTGCCAGCAGCACATGGACTAGCGGGGGGTCCCGGGGTACGCAGTATTTT,TRBV13,TRBD2,TRBJ2-3,NA
CASSLWSGGVAKNIQYF,TGTGCCAGCAGCTTGTGGTCGGGGGGAGTAGCCAAAAACATTCAGTACTTC,TRBV5-6,TRBD2,TRBJ2-4,NA
CASSNILAARYQETQYF,TGTGCCAGCAGCAACATTTTGGCGGCCCGGTACCAGGAGACCCAGTACTTC,TRBV7-9,NA,TRBJ2-5,NA
CASSLVPGLTEAFF,TGTGCCAGCAGCTTAGTTCCAGGCCTCACTGAAGCTTTCTTT,TRBV7-2,NA,TRBJ1-1,NA
CASSEFGRRAPNEKLFF,TGTGCCAGCAGTGAATTCGGTAGGAGGGCCCCTAATGAAAAACTGTTTTTT,TRBV25-1,NA,TRBJ1-4,NA
CASSLDRNTEAFF,TGTGCCAGCAGTCTCGACAGGAACACTGAAGCTTTCTTT,TRBV7-7,NA,TRBJ1-1,NA
CACRDRDRQPQHF,TGTGCCTGTCGGGACAGGGATCGTCAGCCCCAGCATTTT,TRBV19,TRBD1,TRBJ1-5,NA
CASSRSYLAVTGEQFF,TGTGCCAGCAGCCGCAGTTACTTGGCGGTTACGGGTGAGCAGTTCTTC,TRBV7-9,NA,TRBJ2-1,NA
CASTPTGGRVETQYF,TGTGCCAGCACCCCAACGGGGGGCAGGGTAGAGACCCAGTACTTC,TRBV5-4,NA,TRBJ2-5,few
CASSVTSNQPQHF,TGCGCCAGCAGCGTCACATCCAATCAGCCCCAGCATTTT,TRBV5-1,NA,TRBJ1-5,NA
CASRMRGSGELFF,TGTGCCAGCAGAATGCGGGGGTCCGGGGAGCTGTTTTTT,TRBV6-1,TRBD2,TRBJ2-2,few
CAISESRPGDSYGYTF,TGTGCCATCAGTGAGTCGAGGCCGGGGGATAGCTATGGCTACACCTTC,TRBV10-3,NA,TRBJ1-2,few
CASSLAGREVTQYF,TGCGCCAGCAGCTTGGCCGGCAGGGAGGTGACCCAGTACTTC,TRBV5-1,NA,TRBJ2-5,NA
CASTGGYSNQPQHF,TGCGCCAGCACCGGGGGATATAGCAATCAGCCCCAGCATTTT,TRBV5-1,NA,TRBJ1-5,NA
CASGQYQETQYF,TGTGCCAGCGGACAGTACCAAGAGACCCAGTACTTC,TRBV2,NA,TRBJ2-5,NA
CAWSPGTGTRGLAEYEQYF,TGTGCCTGGAGTCCTGGTACAGGGACGCGGGGACTAGCCGAATACGAGCAGTACTTC,TRBV30,TRBD2,TRBJ2-7,NA
CASSPAYEQYF,TGTGCCAGCAGCCCAGCCTACGAGCAGTACTTC,TRBV13,NA,TRBJ2-7,NA
CATGVGSGSYNEQFF,TGCGCCACCGGGGTGGGGTCAGGATCCTACAATGAGCAGTTCTTC,TRBV5-1,NA,TRBJ2-1,few
CASMGRTLCSNQPQHF,TGTGCCAGCATGGGCCGGACACTGTGTAGCAATCAGCCCCAGCATTTT,TRBV21-1,NA,TRBJ1-5,few
CASSSADRSYNEQFF,TGTGCCAGTAGTTCGGCGGACAGATCCTACAATGAGCAGTTCTTC,TRBV19,NA,TRBJ2-1,NA
CASSLGGYQPQHF,TGTGCCAGCAGCTTAGGAGGGTATCAGCCCCAGCATTTT,TRBV7-9,NA,TRBJ1-5,NA
CARIPTGARGCTGELFF,TGTGCCAGAATTCCTACAGGGGCTAGGGGGTGCACCGGGGAGCTGTTTTTT,TRBV9,TRBD1,TRBJ2-2,NA
CASSQNVGQPNTEAFF,TGCGCCAGCAGCCAGAACGTGGGACAGCCCAACACTGAAGCTTTCTTT,TRBV5-1,TRBD1,TRBJ1-1,once
CASSYASTGTGDGYTF,TGTGCCAGCAGTTACGCGTCGACCGGGACAGGGGACGGCTACACCTTC,TRBV6-6,TRBD1,TRBJ1-2,NA
CASSQDGTGSYGYTF,TGTGCCAGCAGCCAAGATGGGACAGGGTCGTATGGCTACACCTTC,TRBV4-2,TRBD1,TRBJ1-2,NA
CASSPASYEQYF,TGTGCCAGCAGCCCCGCGTCCTACGAGCAGTACTTC,TRBV28,NA,TRBJ2-7,NA
CASSLYSGGSSYEQYF,TGCGCCAGCAGCTTGTATAGTGGCGGGAGCTCCTACGAGCAGTACTTC,TRBV5-1,TRBD2,TRBJ2-7,NA
CASSLAGEQFF,TGTGCCAGCAGTCTAGCGGGAGAGCAGTTCTTC,TRBV7-2,TRBD2,TRBJ2-1,NA
CASTAWASPLHF,TGTGCCAGCACGGCATGGGCTTCACCCCTCCACTTT,TRBV19,NA,TRBJ1-6,NA
CASSDSQGHNEQFF,TGTGCCAGCAGTGACTCACAGGGGCACAATGAGCAGTTCTTC,TRBV6-4,TRBD1,TRBJ2-1,NA
CASSLGDRGRETQYF,TGTGCCAGCAGTTTAGGGGACAGGGGGAGGGAGACCCAGTACTTC,TRBV28,TRBD1,TRBJ2-5,NA
CASQGQPSSGANVLTF,TGCGCCAGCCAAGGACAACCGAGCTCTGGGGCCAACGTCCTGACTTTC,TRBV5-1,NA,TRBJ2-6,NA